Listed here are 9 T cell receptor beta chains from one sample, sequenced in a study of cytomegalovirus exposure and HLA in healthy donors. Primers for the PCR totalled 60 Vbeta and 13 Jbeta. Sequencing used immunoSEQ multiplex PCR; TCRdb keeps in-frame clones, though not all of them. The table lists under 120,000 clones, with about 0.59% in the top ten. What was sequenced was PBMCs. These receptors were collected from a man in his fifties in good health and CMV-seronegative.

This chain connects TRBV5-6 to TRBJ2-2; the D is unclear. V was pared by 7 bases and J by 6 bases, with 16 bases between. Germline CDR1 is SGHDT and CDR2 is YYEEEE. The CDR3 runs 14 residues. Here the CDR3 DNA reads TGTGCCAGCGGCCGGGTCCTCGGGTCCGGGGAGCTGTTTTTT. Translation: CASGRVLGSGELFF. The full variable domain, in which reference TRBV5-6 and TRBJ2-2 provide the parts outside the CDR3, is DAGVTQSPTHLIKTRGQQVTLRCSPKSGHDTVSWYQQALGQGPQFIFQYYEEEERQRGNFPDRFSGHQFPNYSSELNVNALLLGDSALYLCASGRVLGSGELFFGEGSRLTVL.

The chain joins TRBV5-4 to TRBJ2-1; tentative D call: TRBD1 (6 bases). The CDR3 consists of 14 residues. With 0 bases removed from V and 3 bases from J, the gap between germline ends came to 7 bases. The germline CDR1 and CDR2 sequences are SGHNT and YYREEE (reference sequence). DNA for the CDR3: TGTGCCAGCAGCTTGGGGACAGTCTACAATGAGCAGTTCTTC. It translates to CASSLGTVYNEQFF.

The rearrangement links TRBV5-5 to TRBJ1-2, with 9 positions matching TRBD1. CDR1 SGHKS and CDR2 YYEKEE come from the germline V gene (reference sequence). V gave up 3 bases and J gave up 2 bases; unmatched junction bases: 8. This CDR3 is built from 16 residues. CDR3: CASSSGDREANYGYTF. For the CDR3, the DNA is TGTGCCAGCAGCTCGGGGGACAGGGAGGCGAACTATGGCTACACCTTC.

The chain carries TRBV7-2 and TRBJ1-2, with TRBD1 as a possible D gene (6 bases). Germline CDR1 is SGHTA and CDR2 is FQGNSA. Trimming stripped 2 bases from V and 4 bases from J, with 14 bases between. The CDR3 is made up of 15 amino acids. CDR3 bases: TGTGCCAGCAGCTTACTACAGGGCGTCCTCTATGGCTACACCTTC. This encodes CASSLLQGVLYGYTF. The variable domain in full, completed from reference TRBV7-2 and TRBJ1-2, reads GAGVSQSPSNKVTEKGKDVELRCDPISGHTALYWYRQSLGQGLEFLIYFQGNSAPDKSGLPSDRFSAERTGGSVSTLTIQRTQQEDSAVYLCASSLLQGVLYGYTFGSGTRLTVV.

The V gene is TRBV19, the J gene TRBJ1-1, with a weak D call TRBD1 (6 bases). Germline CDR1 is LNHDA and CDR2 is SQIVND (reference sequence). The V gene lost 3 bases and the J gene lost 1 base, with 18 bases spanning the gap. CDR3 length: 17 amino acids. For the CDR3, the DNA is TGTGCCAGTAGTATGTTGTTCGGGACACCTTCGAACACTGAAGCTTTCTTT. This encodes CASSMLFGTPSNTEAFF.

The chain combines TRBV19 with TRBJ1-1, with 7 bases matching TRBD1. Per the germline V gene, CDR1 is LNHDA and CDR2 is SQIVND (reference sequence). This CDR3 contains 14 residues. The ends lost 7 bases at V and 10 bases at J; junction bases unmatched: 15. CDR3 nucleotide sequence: TGTGCCAGTAAGGACAGGAGGTCGTCGGCGCGAGCTTTCTTT. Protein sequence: CASKDRRSSARAFF. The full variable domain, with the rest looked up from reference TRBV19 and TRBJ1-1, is DGGITQSPKYLFRKEGQNVTLSCEQNLNHDAMYWYRQDPGQGLRLIYYSQIVNDFQKGDIAEGYSVSREKKESFPLTVTSAQKNPTAFYLCASKDRRSSARAFFGQGTRLTVV.

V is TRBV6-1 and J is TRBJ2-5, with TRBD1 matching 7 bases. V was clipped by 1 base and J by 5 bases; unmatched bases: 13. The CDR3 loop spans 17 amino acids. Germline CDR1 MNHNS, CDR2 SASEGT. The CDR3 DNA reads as TGTGCCAGCAGTGAAGAACGTAGACAGGGACGACACGAGACCCAGTACTTC. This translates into CASSEERRQGRHETQYF.

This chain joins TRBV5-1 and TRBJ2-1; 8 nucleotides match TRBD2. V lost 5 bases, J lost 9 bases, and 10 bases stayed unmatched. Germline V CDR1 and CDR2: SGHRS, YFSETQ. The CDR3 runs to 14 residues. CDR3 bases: TGCGCCAGCAGGAAGAGCGGGAGCCCTGGTGAGCAGTTCTTC. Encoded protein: CASRKSGSPGEQFF.

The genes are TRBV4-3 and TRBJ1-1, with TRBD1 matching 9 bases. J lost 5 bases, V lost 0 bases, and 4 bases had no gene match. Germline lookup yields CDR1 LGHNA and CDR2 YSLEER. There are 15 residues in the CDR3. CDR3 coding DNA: TGCGCCAGCAGCCAAGAGGGACAGGGCAGAACTGAAGCTTTCTTT. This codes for CASSQEGQGRTEAFF.